This passage covers 20 T cell receptor beta chains from one sample sequenced in a study of shared T cell receptors in the human thymus. Assay: immunoSEQ multiplex PCR; the TCRdb copy retains only in-frame clones and omits some. Counted here are approximately 400,000 clones, 85% to 95% occurring once; the ten biggest clones make up roughly 0.02%. The material sequenced was thymocytes. The receptors come from a human donor.

The rearrangement uses TRBV28 and TRBJ1-2; no definite D call. With 1 base removed from V and 0 bases from J, the gap between germline ends came to 12 bases. Germline V gene lookup returns CDR1 MDHEN and CDR2 SYDVKM. The CDR3 consists of 16 residues. Written as DNA, the CDR3 is TGTGCCAGCAGTTTATCGGTATCCGGAGCTAACTATGGCTACACCTTC. It specifies CASSLSVSGANYGYTF.

This rearrangement joins TRBV11-2 to TRBJ2-7; no firm D call. The CDR3 has 13 amino acids. Germline-derived CDR1 and CDR2 are SGHAT and FQNNGV. Trimming stripped 3 bases from V and 3 bases from J, with 9 bases between. This chain's CDR3 is CASSFPAGYEQYF. The CDR3 nucleotides are TGTGCCAGCAGCTTCCCTGCTGGCTACGAGCAGTACTTC.

The chain employs TRBV10-3 and TRBJ1-2; 9 bases map to TRBD1. The CDR3 is 16 amino acids. V lost 8 bases, J lost 4 bases, and 14 bases stayed unmatched. Germline V lookup: CDR1 ENHRY, CDR2 SYGVKD. The CDR3 is CAIPRDRAKRGYGYTF. CDR3 nucleotides: TGTGCCATCCCCCGGGACAGGGCAAAAAGGGGCTATGGCTACACCTTC.

V and J are TRBV28 and TRBJ1-5, with 8 nucleotides matching TRBD1. CDR3 length equals 14 residues. Germline CDR1 and CDR2: MDHEN and SYDVKM. J was trimmed by 3 bases and V by 4 bases; bases with no gene match: 2. CDR3 protein: CASSSDRVNQPQHF. CDR3 sequence (DNA): TGTGCCAGCAGTTCGGACAGGGTCAATCAGCCCCAGCATTTT.

J is TRBJ2-5 and V is TRBV14, with no clear D. Germline CDR1 SGHDN, CDR2 FVKESK. There are 14 residues in the CDR3. The ends were cut back, 0 bases at V and 5 bases at J, with 10 bases in the middle. The CDR3 region has the DNA TGTGCCAGCAGCCAAGAGGCGGACCGGGAGACCCAGTACTTC. It codes for CASSQEADRETQYF.

This chain uses TRBV27 with TRBJ2-2; TRBD2 agrees at 9 bases. This CDR3 comprises 18 residues. V shed 3 bases and J 4 bases; nucleotides not matched to a gene: 12. The germline gives CDR1 MNHEY, CDR2 SMNVEV (reference sequence). CDR3 bases: TGTGCCAGCAGTTTCGCCGTTTCAGCGGGAGGTTGCACCGGGGAGCTGTTTTTT. This gives the protein CASSFAVSAGGCTGELFF.

V gene TRBV11-2 combines with J gene TRBJ1-2; D remains ambiguous. Germline CDR1 and CDR2: SGHAT and FQNNGV. The CDR3 totals 15 residues. The germline V and J ends were trimmed by 5 bases and 7 bases, with 20 bases remaining between them. The CDR3 DNA sequence: TGTGCCAGCAGCCTACCCCGTGGGGTGGAGAGTGGCTACACCTTC. It yields the protein CASSLPRGVESGYTF.

This chain connects TRBV7-9 to TRBJ2-7, with 7 nucleotides matching TRBD1. Germline CDR1 reads SEHNR; CDR2 reads FQNEAQ (reference sequence). V gave up 1 base and J gave up 3 bases; unmatched junction bases: 12. The CDR3 runs 17 residues. DNA of the CDR3: TGTGCCAGCAGCTTAGTTCGGAACAGGGGACCCCACTACGAGCAGTACTTC. Its protein product is CASSLVRNRGPHYEQYF.

V gene TRBV19 combines with J gene TRBJ2-1; 14 bases match TRBD2. The CDR3 has 19 amino acids. V shed 5 bases, J shed 10 bases, and the junction held 19 bases outside the gene matches. Per the germline V gene, CDR1 is LNHDA and CDR2 is SQIVND (reference sequence). The CDR3 DNA is TGTGCCAGTAGTTTATACTCGGCGTGGGGACTAGCGGGAGATCGAGAGCAGTTCTTC. Amino acid sequence: CASSLYSAWGLAGDREQFF.

This sequence joins TRBV6-4 and TRBJ1-2; D is ambiguous. Germline CDR1 MRHNA, CDR2 SNTAGT. Trimming removed 6 bases at V and 7 bases at J, with 15 bases between. The CDR3 extends over 13 amino acids. The chain's CDR3 is CASRRLPGCGYTF. The CDR3 region has the DNA TGTGCCAGCAGGAGGCTCCCCGGTTGTGGCTACACCTTC.

CDR3 sequence reads: CSVDLGAEAFF. In nucleotides, the CDR3 is TGCAGCGTTGATTTAGGGGCTGAAGCTTTCTTT. The rearrangement joins TRBV29-1 to TRBJ1-1; TRBD1 is a possible D gene (5 bases). Between the trimmed V and J ends, which lost 3 bases and 6 bases, there was a span of 8 bases. CDR1 and CDR2 from the germline V gene are SQVTM and ANQGSEA. The length of the CDR3 is 11 residues.

This chain uses TRBV15 with TRBJ1-2, with 7 bases fitting TRBD1. The CDR3 contains 16 residues. V gave up 3 bases and J gave up 4 bases; unmatched junction bases: 11. The germline CDR1 and CDR2 sequences are LNHNV and YYDKDF (reference sequence). CDR3 region: CATSSLQGTHSYGYTF. The DNA of the CDR3 is TGTGCCACCAGCAGCTTACAGGGGACCCACTCCTATGGCTACACCTTC.

The V gene is TRBV6-1, the J gene TRBJ2-3, with D tentatively TRBD1 or TRBD2 (7 bases each). V shed 8 bases and J shed 3 bases, with 15 bases lying between them. Germline lookup yields CDR1 MNHNS and CDR2 SASEGT. The CDR3 contains 14 residues. This chain's CDR3 is CASPRGGRTDTQYF. DNA for the CDR3: TGTGCCAGCCCCAGGGGGGGGAGGACAGATACGCAGTATTTT.

This clone was counted between two and nine times. The rearrangement joins TRBV28 to TRBJ2-3; TRBD2 agrees at 12 bases. The CDR3 consists of 18 residues. Looked up from germline, CDR1 is MDHEN and CDR2 is SYDVKM. With 4 bases clipped from V and 5 bases from J, the junction kept 13 bases outside the gene matches. The CDR3 nucleotides read TGTGCCAGCAGTTCCGGGTCCCGACTAGCGGGAGATCTAGATACGCAGTATTTT. It translates to CASSSGSRLAGDLDTQYF.

This sequence joins TRBV25-1 and TRBJ2-2; the match to TRBD1 covers 7 bases. Trimming took 7 bases from V and 0 from J; bases not matched to a gene: 14. The germline gives CDR1 MGHDK, CDR2 SYGVNS. This CDR3 contains 18 residues. The CDR3 sequence is CASIASMGQPSNTGELFF. The DNA of the CDR3 is TGTGCCAGCATTGCCAGCATGGGACAGCCTTCGAACACCGGGGAGCTGTTTTTT.

The chain recombines TRBV14 with TRBJ2-7; D might be TRBD2 (6 bases). V lost 9 bases to trimming and J lost 3 bases, with 15 bases between them. The CDR3 runs to 13 residues. CDR1 SGHDN and CDR2 FVKESK come from the germline V gene. The CDR3 protein is CARPGGLDYEQYF. The CDR3 bases are TGTGCCAGGCCCGGGGGTCTAGACTACGAGCAGTACTTC.

V gene TRBV7-8 combines with J gene TRBJ2-5, with D unclear. The germline CDR1 and CDR2 sequences are SGHVS and FQNEAQ. The CDR3 runs 12 residues. The V gene lost 3 bases and the J gene lost 5 bases, with 7 bases spanning the gap. The CDR3 is CASSFTRETQYF. CDR3 bases: TGTGCCAGCAGCTTCACCCGGGAGACCCAGTACTTC. The variable domain in full, completed from reference TRBV7-8 and TRBJ2-5, reads GAGVSQSPRYKVAKRGQDVALRCDPISGHVSLFWYQQALGQGPEFLTYFQNEAQLDKSGLPSDRFFAERPEGSVSTLKIQRTQQEDSAVYLCASSFTRETQYFGPGTRLLVL.

The CDR3 bases are TGTGCCAGCAGTTTTGTGGGACAGGGTAGCCACGAGCAGTACTTC. Translated, it gives CASSFVGQGSHEQYF. The chain has TRBV27 and TRBJ2-7, with TRBD1 identical over 9 bases. The germline V gene has CDR1 MNHEY and CDR2 SMNVEV (reference sequence). The CDR3 sequence is 15 residues long. V shed 3 bases, J shed 5 bases, and the junction held 8 bases outside the gene matches.

This chain uses TRBV5-4 with TRBJ2-7, with D possibly being TRBD1 (5 bases). From germline, CDR1 is SGHNT and CDR2 YYREEE (reference sequence). With 4 bases removed from V and 2 bases from J, the gap between germline ends came to 13 bases. The CDR3 extends over 14 amino acids. The CDR3 DNA is TGTGCCAGCAGCCCCAGGGTTTCAGCCTACGAGCAGTACTTC. Its translation: CASSPRVSAYEQYF.

This chain connects TRBV6-5 to TRBJ2-7; 9 bases match TRBD1. Germline lookup yields CDR1 MNHEY and CDR2 SVGAGI. This CDR3 has 14 residues. Losses at the gene ends were 6 bases for V and 3 bases for J; bases not matched to a gene: 6. CDR3 coding DNA: TGTGCCAGCAGGGGGACAGGGAGGGACTACGAGCAGTACTTC. It encodes CASRGTGRDYEQYF.